The clone carrying this TCR beta chain was counted ten times or more. The antigen is unknown. A modified ARM-PCR protocol with three rounds of nested PCR amplified TCRbeta. MiXCR, applied by TCRdb to the multiplex PCR reads, yields one record per CDR3 protein. The sample contains about 43,000 distinct CDR3 sequences, 60% of which appear only once. This sample stems from a study of tumor and adjacent non-tumor tissue in lung cancer. As for the study in general: Patients comprised approximately eleven adenocarcinoma, a couple of squamous cell carcinoma and 1 small cell lung cancer.

Study-wide results and caveats: Compared with tumor, normal lung showed significantly lower TCR diversity.

RNA was extracted from bulk tissue without any cell sorting. More than 3 cm separated this lung sample from the edge of the tumor. Between August and November 2014, newly diagnosed, chemotherapy-naive lung cancer patients underwent thoracic surgery in China. The V and J ends lost 3 bases and 0 bases respectively, with 9 bases between them. This CDR3 is 15 amino acids long. The receptor was isolated from a man aged 50-59 years with non-small cell lung cancer. The chain combines TRBV12-3 or TRBV12-4 with TRBJ1-5, with D perhaps matching TRBD1 (6 bases). The specimen sequenced was distant non-tumor lung tissue. This CDR3 is CASSFQDSSNQPQHF. As DNA, the CDR3 is TGTGCCAGCAGTTTTCAGGACAGTAGCAATCAGCCCCAGCATTTT.